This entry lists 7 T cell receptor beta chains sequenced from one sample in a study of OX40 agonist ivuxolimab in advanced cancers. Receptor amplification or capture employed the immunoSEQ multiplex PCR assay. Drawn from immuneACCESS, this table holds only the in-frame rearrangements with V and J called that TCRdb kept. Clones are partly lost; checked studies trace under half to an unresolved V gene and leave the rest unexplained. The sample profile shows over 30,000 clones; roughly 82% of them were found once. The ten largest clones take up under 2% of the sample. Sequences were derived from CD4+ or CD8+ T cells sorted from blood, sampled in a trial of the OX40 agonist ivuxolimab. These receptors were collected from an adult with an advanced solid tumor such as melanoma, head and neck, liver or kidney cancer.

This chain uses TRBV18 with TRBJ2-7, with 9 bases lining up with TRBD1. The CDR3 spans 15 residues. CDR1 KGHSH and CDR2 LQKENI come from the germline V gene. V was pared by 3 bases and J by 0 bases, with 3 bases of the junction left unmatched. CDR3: CASSPPDRGSYEQYF. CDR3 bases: TGTGCCAGCTCACCGCCGGACAGGGGCTCCTACGAGCAGTACTTC.

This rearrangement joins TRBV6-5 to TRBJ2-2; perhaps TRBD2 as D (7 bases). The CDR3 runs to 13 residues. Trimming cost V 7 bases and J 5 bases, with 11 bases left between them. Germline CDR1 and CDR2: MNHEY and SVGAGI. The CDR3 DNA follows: TGTGCCAGCAAGGGGGAGGGGACCGGGGAGCTGTTTTTT. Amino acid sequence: CASKGEGTGELFF.

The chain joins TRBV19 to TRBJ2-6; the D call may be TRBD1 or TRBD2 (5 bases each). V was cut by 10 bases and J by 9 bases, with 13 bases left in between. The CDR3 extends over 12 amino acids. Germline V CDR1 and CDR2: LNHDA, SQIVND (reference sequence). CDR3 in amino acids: CATVGAVNVLTF. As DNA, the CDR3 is TGTGCCACCGTCGGGGCGGTCAACGTCCTGACTTTC.

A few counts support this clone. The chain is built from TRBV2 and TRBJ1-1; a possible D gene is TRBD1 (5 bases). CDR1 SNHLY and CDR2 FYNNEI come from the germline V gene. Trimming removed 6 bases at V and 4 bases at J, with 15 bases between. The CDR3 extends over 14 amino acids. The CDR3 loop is CASRVGRGATEAFF. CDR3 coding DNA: TGTGCCAGCAGGGTCGGGCGAGGGGCCACTGAAGCTTTCTTT.

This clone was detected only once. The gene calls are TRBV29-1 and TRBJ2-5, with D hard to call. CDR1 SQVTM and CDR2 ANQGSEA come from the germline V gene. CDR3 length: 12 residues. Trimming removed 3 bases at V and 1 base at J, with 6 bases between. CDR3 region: CSVDRIQETQYF. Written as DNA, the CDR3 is TGCAGCGTTGACCGGATCCAAGAGACCCAGTACTTC.

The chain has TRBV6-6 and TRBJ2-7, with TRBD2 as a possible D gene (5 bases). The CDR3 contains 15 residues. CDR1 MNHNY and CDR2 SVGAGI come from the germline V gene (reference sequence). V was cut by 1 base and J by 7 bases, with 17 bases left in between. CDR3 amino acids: CASSYFTGLASEQYF. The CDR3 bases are TGTGCCAGCAGTTACTTCACTGGCTTAGCGAGTGAGCAGTACTTC.

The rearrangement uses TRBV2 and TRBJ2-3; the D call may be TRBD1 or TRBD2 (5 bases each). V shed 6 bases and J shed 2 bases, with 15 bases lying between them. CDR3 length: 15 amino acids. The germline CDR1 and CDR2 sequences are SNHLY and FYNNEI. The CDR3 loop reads CASSGTGFYTDTQYF. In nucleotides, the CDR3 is TGTGCCAGCAGCGGGACCGGTTTTTACACAGATACGCAGTATTTT.